This TCR beta chain was observed in a study of T cell responses to AZD1222 COVID-19 vaccine. The table came from immunoSEQ multiplex PCR; TCRdb's copy has only in-frame clones and leaves some out. The data show about 180,000 clones, around nine tenths seen once. This CDR3 is built from 14 residues. Germline V gene lookup returns CDR1 SGHNT and CDR2 YYREEE (reference sequence). The J segment lost 5 bases and the V segment lost 4 bases, leaving 5 bases of the junction unmatched. The sequenced sample was peripheral blood, obtained on day 0 of AZD1222 vaccination. The rearrangement uses TRBV5-4 and TRBJ2-3; 9 nucleotides agree with TRBD1. The sequence was collected from an adult in good health. CDR3 sequence reads: CASSQTGGKDTQYF. CDR3 nucleotide sequence: TGTGCCAGCAGCCAGACAGGGGGGAAAGATACGCAGTATTTT.